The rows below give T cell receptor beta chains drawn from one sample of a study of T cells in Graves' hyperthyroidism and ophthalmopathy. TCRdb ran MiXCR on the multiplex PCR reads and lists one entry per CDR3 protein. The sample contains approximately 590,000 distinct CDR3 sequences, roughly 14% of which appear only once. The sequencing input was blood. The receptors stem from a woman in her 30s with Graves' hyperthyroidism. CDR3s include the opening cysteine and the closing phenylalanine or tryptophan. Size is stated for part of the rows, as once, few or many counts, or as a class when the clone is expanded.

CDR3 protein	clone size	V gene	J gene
CSAQGAWDSNLGNTIYF	-	TRBV20-1	TRBJ1-3
CASSLEVPGAEGTEAFF	-	TRBV11-3	TRBJ1-1
CAWSVYPDTQYF	few	TRBV30	TRBJ2-3
CASSSGHTLYNEQLF	few	TRBV7-9	TRBJ2-1
CSARPSSQGNQPQHF	many	TRBV20-1	TRBJ1-5
CASRLGLADTGELFF	-	TRBV7-2	TRBJ2-2
CASSLDPGTSGIADTQYF	many	TRBV11-2	TRBJ2-3
CATSPGGTLETQYF	-	TRBV24-1	TRBJ2-5
CATSYGWDRPNQPQHF	-	TRBV24-1	TRBJ1-5
CASSGVVSGNTIYF	few	TRBV6-5	TRBJ1-3
CASRNKRGQTTEAFF	many	TRBV2	TRBJ1-1
CASSPGPPESTEAFF	many	TRBV5-1	TRBJ1-1
CASNDRGNRDTQYF	many	TRBV27	TRBJ2-3
CASRPGLASLRGSTDTQYF	many	TRBV12-3/TRBV12-4	TRBJ2-3
CAISESLNTGELFF	-	TRBV10-3	TRBJ2-2
CASSPSGPTYNEQFF	many	TRBV18	TRBJ2-1
CASSLSGQGHHNQPQHF	-	TRBV28	TRBJ1-5
CASRTANTGELFF	many	TRBV4-1	TRBJ2-2
CSARDGRGTEAFF	many	TRBV20-1	TRBJ1-1
CASSSLLMETQYF	many	TRBV7-8	TRBJ2-5